A selection of T cell receptor beta chains follows, all from one sample in a study of technical replicates of blood from a handful of donors. Produced via immunoSEQ multiplex PCR; TCRdb's table is partial and in-frame only. The data show tens of thousands of clones, with more than 85% seen just once and under 6.5% held by the top ten. Sequenced: PBMCs. These receptor sequences come from a human donor in good health. Some clones in this sample may be carry-over from other donors' samples. Each CDR3 is given with its conserved first and last residue. D genes are given only for firm matches. Not every row has a clone size; where given, it reads once, few, many or a size class.

clone size	V gene	J gene	D gene	CDR3 DNA	CDR3 protein
NA	TRBV11-1	TRBJ1-1	NA	TGTGCCAGCAGCTTGTCAGGGAGGACTGAAGCTTTCTTT	CASSLSGRTEAFF
NA	TRBV5-1	TRBJ2-7	TRBD2	TGCGCCAGCACCCGGACTAGCGGGAGTTACGAGCAGTACTTC	CASTRTSGSYEQYF
NA	TRBV9	TRBJ2-5	TRBD2	TGTGCCAGCAGCGGGGGGCGGGGACTAGCGGACTGGTACCAAGAGACCCAGTACTTC	CASSGGRGLADWYQETQYF
once	TRBV11-2	TRBJ1-2	TRBD1	TGTGCCAGCAGCCCACGGGACAGGGGGCTTAGTGGCTACACCTTC	CASSPRDRGLSGYTF
once	TRBV6-4	TRBJ2-1	NA	TGTGCCAGCAGTCCCGAGCCACAGGAGAGCTCCTACAATGAGCAGTTCTTC	CASSPEPQESSYNEQFF
once	TRBV15	TRBJ1-2	NA	TGTGCCACCAGCAGGGGGGAGGCCTATGGCTACACCTTC	CATSRGEAYGYTF
NA	TRBV6-5	TRBJ2-7	NA	TGTGCCAGCAGTTACTCGATCCCGGTAACCTACGAGCAGTACTTC	CASSYSIPVTYEQYF
NA	TRBV10-1	TRBJ2-3	NA	TGCGCCAGCAGTGAGTGTGGACAGATTTACACAGATACGCAGTATTTT	CASSECGQIYTDTQYF
NA	TRBV5-1	TRBJ2-2	TRBD2	TGCGCCAGCAGTGCCAGCGGGGATAACACCGGGGAGCTGTTTTTT	CASSASGDNTGELFF
NA	TRBV10-3	TRBJ1-1	TRBD1	TGTGCCATCAGTGTCGGGACAGGGGGCACTGAAGCTTTCTTT	CAISVGTGGTEAFF
NA	TRBV19	TRBJ1-1	TRBD1	TGTGCCAGTAGTATTACGGGACAGCCGATGAACACTGAAGCTTTCTTT	CASSITGQPMNTEAFF
medium-sized	TRBV19	TRBJ1-5	TRBD1	TGTGCCAGTAGTATAGTTAGGACAGGGGGGTTGCCCCAGCATTTT	CASSIVRTGGLPQHF
NA	TRBV4-3	TRBJ2-2	NA	TGCGCCAGCAGCCAAGAATCCGCGCCAACTACCGGGGAGCTGTTTTTT	CASSQESAPTTGELFF
NA	TRBV5-1	TRBJ2-3	TRBD1	TGCGCCAGCAGCTACCGGACAGGGAGCACAGATACGCAGTATTTT	CASSYRTGSTDTQYF
NA	TRBV4-3	TRBJ2-1	TRBD2	TGCGCCAGCAGCCAAAGGGGTTTGCGGGAGTTCAATGAGCAGTTCTTC	CASSQRGLREFNEQFF